This record looks at one TCR beta chain sequence and its context. MiXCR, run by TCRdb on the 5' RACE reads, gives a single entry per CDR3 protein. The sample yields roughly 1.6 million distinct CDR3 sequences, 32% seen once. CDR1 SGHAT and CDR2 FQNNGV come from the germline V gene. V lost 3 bases and J lost 1, with 22 bases in between. This CDR3 is built from 19 residues. This specimen comes from a study of identical twins. What was sequenced was cord blood. The chain carries TRBV11-2 and TRBJ2-1, with unresolved D. The sequence came from a newborn girl in good health. Written as DNA, the CDR3 is TGTGCCAGCAGCTTTTCGATTTACGGGTTGGTATTTTCCTACAATGAGCAGTTCTTC. Protein product: CASSFSIYGLVFSYNEQFF. Full variable domain (outside the CDR3, taken from reference TRBV11-2 and TRBJ2-1): EAGVAQSPRYKIIEKRQSVAFWCNPISGHATLYWYQQILGQGPKLLIQFQNNGVVDDSQLPKDRFSAERLKGVDSTLKIQPAKLEDSAVYLCASSFSIYGLVFSYNEQFFGPGTRLTVL.